This T cell receptor beta chain comes out of a study of cytomegalovirus exposure and HLA in healthy donors. Findings of the study overall: Researchers reported in a later analysis that a missense DCLRE1C variant was tied to TCR beta V- and J-gene trimming. TCR beta sequences numbering 16,951 were associated with HLA alleles at 0.05 false discovery rate in a later analysis. Most TCR sequences showed up rarely, but some public TCRs showed up in many donors.

Primers included in the PCR were 60 Vbeta and 13 Jbeta primers. Source study methods: In a later analysis, 75 million to 95 million unique TCR beta chains included roughly 11 million shared by two or more donors. The table came from immunoSEQ multiplex PCR; TCRdb's copy has only in-frame clones and leaves some out. That table furnishes V, J and clone size, whereas the DNA furnished D and trimming. The table shows about 60,000 clones, with about 73% occurring only once. CDR3 size: 12 residues. CDR1 and CDR2 (germline): LNHNV, YYDKDF (reference sequence). The V end lost 8 bases, the J end lost 6 bases, and 12 bases lay between the germline ends. To note about this clone: Its cognate antigen is unknown.

The receptor comes from a woman aged 60-75 years in good health and CMV-seropositive. Sequenced material: PBMCs. The V call is TRBV15, the J call TRBJ2-3; D is unresolved. Here the CDR3 reads CATARPRDTQYF. For the CDR3, the DNA is TGTGCCACCGCCAGGCCCCGCGATACGCAGTATTTT.